This TCR beta chain was sequenced during a study of blood T cells in healthy people across ages. Overall study findings and caveats: For the donors, CMV status was unknown and possibly confounded expanded clonotype changes.

This clonotype was seen a handful of times. Its cognate antigen is unknown. Looked up from germline, CDR1 is SGHKS and CDR2 is YYEKEE (reference sequence). CDR3 length: 13 amino acids. V lost 5 bases, J lost 9 bases, and 8 bases stayed unmatched. A second 7 to 11 cycle PCR used barcoded and J-beta primers. A template-switch adaptor with 12 random nucleotides tagged each cDNA molecule. Via MiXCR, TCRdb re-called the 5' RACE reads, giving one row per CDR3 protein. Here the sample spans over 450,000 distinct CDR3 sequences, under 30% being singletons. These data were also reused for a study on T cells of mothers and their children. That paper notes: cDNA was synthesized from all extracted RNA at approximately 1.5 ug per reaction. For the second PCR, the M1S primer put in sample barcodes and 2-4 random nucleotides.

The sample taken for sequencing was blood. The sequence was collected from a boy aged 5-17 years in good health. The V call is TRBV5-5, the J call TRBJ2-1; 7 bases align to TRBD1. The CDR3 region has the DNA TGTGCCAGCAGGGGACGACAGGGCGGTGAGCAGTTCTTC. It encodes CASRGRQGGEQFF.